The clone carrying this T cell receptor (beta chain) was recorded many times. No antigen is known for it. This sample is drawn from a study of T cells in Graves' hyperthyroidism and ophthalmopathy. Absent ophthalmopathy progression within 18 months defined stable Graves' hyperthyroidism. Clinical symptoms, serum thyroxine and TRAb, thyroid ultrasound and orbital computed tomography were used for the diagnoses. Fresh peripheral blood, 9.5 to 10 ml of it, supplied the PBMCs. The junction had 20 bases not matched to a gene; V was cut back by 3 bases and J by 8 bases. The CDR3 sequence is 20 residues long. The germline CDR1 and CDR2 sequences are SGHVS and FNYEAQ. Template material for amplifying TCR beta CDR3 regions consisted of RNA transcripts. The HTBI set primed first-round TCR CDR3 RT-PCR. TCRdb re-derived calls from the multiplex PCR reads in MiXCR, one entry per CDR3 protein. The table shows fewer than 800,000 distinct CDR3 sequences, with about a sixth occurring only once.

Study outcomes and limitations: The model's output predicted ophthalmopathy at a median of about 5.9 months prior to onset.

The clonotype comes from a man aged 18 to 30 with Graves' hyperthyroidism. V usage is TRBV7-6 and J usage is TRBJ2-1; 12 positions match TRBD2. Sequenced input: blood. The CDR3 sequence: CASSFQHRGTGLAGTDEQFF. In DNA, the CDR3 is TGTGCCAGCAGCTTCCAACACCGAGGGACAGGACTAGCGGGAACCGATGAGCAGTTCTTC.